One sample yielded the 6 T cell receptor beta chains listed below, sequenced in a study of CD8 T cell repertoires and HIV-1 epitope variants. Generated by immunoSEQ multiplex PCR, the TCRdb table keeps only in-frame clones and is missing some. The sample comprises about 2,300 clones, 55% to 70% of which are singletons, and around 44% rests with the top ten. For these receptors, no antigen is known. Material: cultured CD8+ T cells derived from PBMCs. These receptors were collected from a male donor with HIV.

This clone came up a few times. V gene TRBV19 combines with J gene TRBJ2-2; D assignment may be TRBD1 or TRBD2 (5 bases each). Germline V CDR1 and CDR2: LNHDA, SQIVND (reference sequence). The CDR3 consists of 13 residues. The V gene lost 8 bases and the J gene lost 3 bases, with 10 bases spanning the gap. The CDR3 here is CASGWGYTGELFF. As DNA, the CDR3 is TGTGCCAGTGGGTGGGGGTACACCGGGGAGCTGTTTTTT. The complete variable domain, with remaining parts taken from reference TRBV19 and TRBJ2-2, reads DGGITQSPKYLFRKEGQNVTLSCEQNLNHDAMYWYRQDPGQGLRLIYYSQIVNDFQKGDIAEGYSVSREKKESFPLTVTSAQKNPTAFYLCASGWGYTGELFFGEGSRLTVL.

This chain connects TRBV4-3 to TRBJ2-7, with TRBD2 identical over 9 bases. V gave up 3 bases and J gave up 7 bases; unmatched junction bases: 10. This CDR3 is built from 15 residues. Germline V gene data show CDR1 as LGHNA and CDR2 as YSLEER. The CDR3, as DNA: TGCGCCAGCAGCCAGGCTAGCGGGGTGCTAGGGGAGCAGTACTTC. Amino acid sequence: CASSQASGVLGEQYF.

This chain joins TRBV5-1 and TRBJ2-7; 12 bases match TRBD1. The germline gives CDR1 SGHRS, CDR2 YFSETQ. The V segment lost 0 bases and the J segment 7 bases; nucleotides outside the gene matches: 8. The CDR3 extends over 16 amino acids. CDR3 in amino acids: CASSLGAGQGAEEQYF. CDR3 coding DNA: TGCGCCAGCAGCTTGGGAGCGGGACAGGGGGCTGAAGAGCAGTACTTC.

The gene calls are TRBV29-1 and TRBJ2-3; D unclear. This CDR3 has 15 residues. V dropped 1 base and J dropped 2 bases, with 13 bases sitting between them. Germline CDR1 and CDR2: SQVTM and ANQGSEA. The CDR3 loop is CSVEVPVSLTDTQYF. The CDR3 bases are TGCAGCGTTGAAGTCCCGGTCAGCCTCACAGATACGCAGTATTTT.

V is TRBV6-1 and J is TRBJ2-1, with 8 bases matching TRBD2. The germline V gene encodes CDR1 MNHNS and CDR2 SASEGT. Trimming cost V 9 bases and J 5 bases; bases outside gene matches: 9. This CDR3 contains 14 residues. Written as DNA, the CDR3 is TGTGCCAGTAGTCGAGCGGGGGATAACAATGAGCAGTTCTTC. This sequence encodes CASSRAGDNNEQFF.

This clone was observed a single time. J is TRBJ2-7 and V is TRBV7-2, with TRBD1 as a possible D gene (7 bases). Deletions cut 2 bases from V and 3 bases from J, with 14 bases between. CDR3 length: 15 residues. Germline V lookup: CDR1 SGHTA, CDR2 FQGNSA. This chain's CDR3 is CASSLTTGDFYEQYF. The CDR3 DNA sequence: TGTGCCAGCAGCTTAACTACAGGGGACTTCTACGAGCAGTACTTC.